The next 17 T cell receptor beta chains were all read from a single sample in a study of shared clonotypes between healthy human individuals. Assay used: immunoSEQ multiplex PCR; TCRdb lists only in-frame clones, some missing. The profile shows some 2,500,000 clones, just under 95% of them singletons. Material: naive CD4+ T cells from PBMCs. Regarding subset: CD45RA+ positively selected. The receptor set was obtained from a man aged 18 to 30 in good health. Some clones in this sample may be carry-over from other donors' samples.

This clone appeared a single time. V and J are TRBV7-2 and TRBJ2-1; D is unclear. V lost 2 bases and J 4 bases, leaving 9 bases between the germline ends. This CDR3 comprises 14 residues. Looked up from germline, CDR1 is SGHTA and CDR2 is FQGNSA. The chain's CDR3 is CASSLRANYNEQFF. CDR3 DNA sequence: TGTGCCAGCAGCTTAAGAGCGAATTACAATGAGCAGTTCTTC.

The chain is built from TRBV4-2 and TRBJ1-2; the match to TRBD1 covers 8 bases. CDR1 is LGHNA and CDR2 is YNFKEQ in the germline V gene. The CDR3 length is 18 residues. Germline trimming cut 0 bases from V and 6 bases from J; bases unmatched to any gene: 15. This chain's CDR3 is CASSQDRNQRTGTNGYTF. The CDR3 DNA reads TGTGCCAGCAGCCAAGACCGAAATCAACGGACAGGGACAAATGGCTACACCTTC.

The chain couples TRBV10-1 to TRBJ2-7; 7 bases fit TRBD1. CDR1 is WNHNN, CDR2 SYGVQD, per germline (reference sequence). This CDR3 has 15 residues. J lost 2 bases, V lost 0 bases, and 4 bases had no gene match. CDR3 region: CASSESGDSAYEQYF. In DNA, the CDR3 is TGCGCCAGCAGTGAGTCGGGGGACAGTGCCTACGAGCAGTACTTC.

With respect to this clone: This sample includes further DNA sequences coding for the same CDR3. The V call is TRBV28, the J call TRBJ2-5; 10 bases are shared with TRBD1. This CDR3 comprises 14 residues. J gave up 5 bases and V 6 bases, and 6 bases lay outside the gene matches. Germline CDR1 MDHEN, CDR2 SYDVKM. The CDR3 protein is CASSPTGGGETQYF. CDR3 nucleotide sequence: TGTGCCAGCAGCCCGACAGGGGGCGGGGAGACCCAGTACTTC.

The chain combines TRBV1 with TRBJ2-3. TRBV1 is termed a pseudogene. The CDR3 has 22 residues. The CDR3 sequence is CTSSRPPRDTLGGKRGTDTQYF. The CDR3 DNA is TGCACCAGCAGCCGTCCCCCCCGGGACACACTTGGGGGAAAGCGGGGCACAGATACGCAGTATTTT.

The chain couples TRBV2 to TRBJ1-5; D gene ambiguous. Trimming pared 5 bases from V and 3 bases from J, leaving 11 bases between. CDR1 is SNHLY, CDR2 FYNNEI, per germline. The CDR3 runs 14 residues. In nucleotides, the CDR3 is TGTGCCAGCAGTCTCGGGAGGAACAATCAGCCCCAGCATTTT. Amino acids: CASSLGRNNQPQHF.

The chain couples TRBV10-3 to TRBJ2-1; a possible D gene is TRBD2 (6 bases). The CDR3 is 16 amino acids. V lost 6 bases and J 0 bases, leaving 15 bases between the germline ends. Germline V lookup: CDR1 ENHRY, CDR2 SYGVKD. The CDR3, as DNA: TGTGCCATCAGGGCAGGGCCGGGAGACTCCTACAATGAGCAGTTCTTC. It is translated as CAIRAGPGDSYNEQFF.

The sample holds one count of this clone. V usage is TRBV6-5 and J usage is TRBJ1-1; D not certain. The CDR3 loop spans 15 amino acids. V was cut by 0 bases and J by 8 bases, with 16 bases left in between. Germline V gene sequence: CDR1 MNHEY, CDR2 SVGAGI. The CDR3 nucleotides read TGTGCCAGCAGTTACTCGAAGTCAGGACGCTTCGAAGCTTTCTTT. The encoded protein is CASSYSKSGRFEAFF.

The sample holds one count of this clone. V is TRBV5-1 and J is TRBJ2-7; maybe TRBD1 (6 bases). Germline CDR1 and CDR2: SGHRS and YFSETQ. This CDR3 contains 15 residues. V was trimmed by 7 bases and J by 1 base, leaving 18 bases between them. This chain's CDR3 is CASSTGDTASYEQYF. CDR3 DNA sequence: TGCGCCAGCTCCACTGGGGACACGGCGTCCTACGAGCAGTACTTC.

The chain is built from TRBV30 and TRBJ2-5, with a possible D match to TRBD1 (5 bases). The germline gives CDR1 GTSNPN, CDR2 SVGIG (reference sequence). This CDR3 comprises 14 residues. The V end lost 3 bases, the J end lost 4 bases, and 15 bases lay between the germline ends. The CDR3 loop is CAWSRTQVGETQYF. DNA for the CDR3: TGTGCCTGGAGCCGGACACAGGTGGGAGAGACCCAGTACTTC.

The rearrangement joins TRBV28 to TRBJ1-1; TRBD1 agrees at 7 bases. The junction had 8 bases not matched to a gene; V was cut back by 5 bases and J by 5 bases. Germline CDR1 reads MDHEN; CDR2 reads SYDVKM. This CDR3 is built from 14 residues. CDR3: CASSPRETGTEAFF. The CDR3 nucleotides read TGTGCCAGCAGTCCCCGCGAGACAGGGACTGAAGCTTTCTTT.

This clone was observed a single time. J is TRBJ1-1 and V is TRBV19, with unresolved D. CDR1 is LNHDA, CDR2 SQIVND, per germline (reference sequence). The CDR3 length is 14 residues. Trimming left V 5 bases short and J 5 bases short, with 15 bases between. CDR3 loop: CASSWEVLGTEAFF. CDR3 sequence (DNA): TGTGCCAGTAGTTGGGAGGTTTTGGGGACTGAAGCTTTCTTT.

The chain employs TRBV30 and TRBJ1-1; a weak D match, TRBD1 (5 bases). The germline gives CDR1 GTSNPN, CDR2 SVGIG (reference sequence). The CDR3 has 13 amino acids. V was shortened by 0 bases and J by 11 bases, with 16 bases between the two germline ends. The CDR3 sequence is CAWSVGSGTAAFF. CDR3 coding DNA: TGTGCCTGGAGTGTGGGTTCCGGGACTGCTGCTTTCTTT.

V usage is TRBV7-9 and J usage is TRBJ1-2; 8 bases line up with TRBD1. CDR3 length: 13 amino acids. V trimming: 5 bases; J trimming: 8 bases; junction bases outside the gene matches: 7. In germline, CDR1 is SEHNR, CDR2 FQNEAQ (reference sequence). The DNA for the CDR3 is TGTGCCAGCAGCCTTCCGGGACAGGCGGGCTACACCTTC. This translates into CASSLPGQAGYTF. Using reference TRBV7-9 and TRBJ1-2 for the parts outside the CDR3, the full variable domain is DTGVSQNPRHKITKRGQNVTFRCDPISEHNRLYWYRQTLGQGPEFLTYFQNEAQLEKSRLLSDRFSAERPKGSFSTLEIQRTEQGDSAMYLCASSLPGQAGYTFGSGTRLTVV.

The chain has TRBV18 and TRBJ2-4; D is unclear. Trimming stripped 2 bases from V and 0 bases from J, with 14 bases between. Germline CDR1 and CDR2: KGHSH and LQKENI. CDR3 length: 17 residues. The DNA of the CDR3 is TGTGCCAGCTCACCAAGGCCAGCAGAGTTAGCCAAAAACATTCAGTACTTC. This sequence encodes CASSPRPAELAKNIQYF. Combining the CDR3 with reference TRBV18 and TRBJ2-4 gives the whole variable domain NAGVMQNPRHLVRRRGQEARLRCSPMKGHSHVYWYRQLPEEGLKFMVYLQKENIIDESGMPKERFSAEFPKEGPSILRIQQVVRGDSAAYFCASSPRPAELAKNIQYFGAGTRLSVL.

The V gene is TRBV7-8, the J gene TRBJ1-3; TRBD1 aligns across 9 bases. V dropped 3 bases and J dropped 0; count of bases not matched to a gene: 0. Germline loops: CDR1 SGHVS, CDR2 FQNEAQ. This CDR3 comprises 15 residues. Written as DNA, the CDR3 is TGTGCCAGCAGCTTGGGACAGGGCTCTGGAAACACCATATATTTT. It specifies CASSLGQGSGNTIYF.

The rearrangement uses TRBV5-1 and TRBJ2-1; D is ambiguous. CDR1 and CDR2 from the germline V gene are SGHRS and YFSETQ. The CDR3 loop spans 17 amino acids. Trimming took off 2 bases at V and 6 bases at J, with 21 bases between the two ends. The CDR3 bases are TGCGCCAGCAGCTTTTCCGCGCGCGATGCTTACGGCAATGAGCAGTTCTTC. Protein sequence: CASSFSARDAYGNEQFF.